The 31 T cell receptor beta chains below come from one sample, sequenced in a study of T cell changes during pregnancy in multiple sclerosis. The repertoire was sequenced with immunoSEQ multiplex PCR; TCRdb's copy has only in-frame clones and lacks some. The repertoire holds more than 30,000 clones, with about 91% as singletons. Sample: CD8+ T cells from peripheral blood mononuclear cells, taken in the first trimester of pregnancy. Source of these receptors: a female donor with multiple sclerosis, enrolled in a pregnancy study.

This clone was observed a handful of times. The J gene is TRBJ2-7, the V gene TRBV19, with D possibly matching TRBD1 (6 bases). This CDR3 spans 14 amino acids. Germline-derived CDR1 and CDR2 are LNHDA and SQIVND (reference sequence). Trimming stripped 4 bases from V and 4 bases from J, with 14 bases between. CDR3: CASSTGTSIYEQYF. CDR3 DNA sequence: TGTGCCAGTAGTACCGGGACATCTATTTACGAGCAGTACTTC.

The chain carries TRBV29-1 and TRBJ2-1; TRBD2 matches 7 bases. The CDR3 runs 15 residues. Trimming at V came to 1 base and at J to 7 bases, leaving 10 bases not matched to a gene. The V gene's germline CDR1 is SQVTM and CDR2 ANQGSEA. CDR3 DNA sequence: TGCAGCGTTGAAGGTCTTGAGCGGGACCCTAATGAGCAGTTCTTC. It translates to CSVEGLERDPNEQFF.

The chain uses TRBV28 and TRBJ2-3, with 12 positions matching TRBD2. CDR1 MDHEN and CDR2 SYDVKM come from the germline V gene. The CDR3 totals 15 residues. The V gene end was trimmed by 6 bases and the J gene end by 5 bases; junction bases not matched to a gene: 6. CDR3 nucleotides: TGTGCCAGCAGACCACTAGCGGGAGGCGGAGATACGCAGTATTTT. Residues: CASRPLAGGGDTQYF. The full variable domain, its missing parts supplied by reference TRBV28 and TRBJ2-3, is DVKVTQSSRYLVKRTGEKVFLECVQDMDHENMFWYRQDPGLGLRLIYFSYDVKMKEKGDIPEGYSVSREKKERFSLILESASTNQTSMYLCASRPLAGGGDTQYFGPGTRLTVL.

The chain joins TRBV19 to TRBJ2-7; D gene unclear. Germline lookup yields CDR1 LNHDA and CDR2 SQIVND (reference sequence). V was shortened by 6 bases and J by 2 bases, with 11 bases between the two germline ends. The CDR3 is made up of 13 amino acids. The CDR3 coding sequence is TGTGCCAGTAGCCTATCGGTTACCTACGAGCAGTACTTC. Protein product: CASSLSVTYEQYF.

This rearrangement joins TRBV7-9 to TRBJ1-1; a weak D match, TRBD1 (5 bases). Trimming took 6 bases from V and 8 from J, leaving 19 bases between them. The CDR3 has 14 residues. Germline CDR1 SEHNR, CDR2 FQNEAQ (reference sequence). The DNA for the CDR3 is TGTGCCAGCAGGCACCAGGACGACAGCAACGAAGCTTTCTTT. Its protein is CASRHQDDSNEAFF.

The chain is built from TRBV11-2 and TRBJ2-3; TRBD2 aligns across 12 bases. This CDR3 comprises 19 residues. J lost 2 bases, V lost 2 bases, and 11 bases had no gene match. Germline loops: CDR1 SGHAT, CDR2 FQNNGV. This chain's CDR3 is CASSLRTSGIGGFTDTQYF. CDR3 coding DNA: TGTGCCAGCAGCTTAAGGACTAGCGGGATCGGGGGTTTCACAGATACGCAGTATTTT.

J is TRBJ1-4 and V is TRBV2, with D unclear. This CDR3 contains 14 residues. Trimming removed 3 bases from V and 5 bases from J, with 10 bases in between. The V gene's germline CDR1 is SNHLY and CDR2 FYNNEI. The CDR3 sequence: CASSDAYLNEKLFF. In nucleotides, the CDR3 is TGTGCCAGCAGTGACGCGTATTTGAATGAAAAACTGTTTTTT. Variable domain in full (rest from reference TRBV2 and TRBJ1-4): EPEVTQTPSHQVTQMGQEVILRCVPISNHLYFYWYRQILGQKVEFLVSFYNNEISEKSEIFDDQFSVERPDGSNFTLKIRSTKLEDSAMYFCASSDAYLNEKLFFGSGTQLSVL.

J is TRBJ1-1 and V is TRBV18, with D perhaps matching TRBD1 (6 bases). The CDR3 is 12 residues long. Trimming removed 7 bases at V and 7 bases at J, with 13 bases between. Germline values: CDR1 KGHSH, CDR2 LQKENI. This CDR3 reads CASLYRADEAFF. CDR3 DNA sequence: TGTGCCAGCTTGTACAGGGCGGATGAAGCTTTCTTT. The full variable domain, rest sourced from reference TRBV18 and TRBJ1-1, is NAGVMQNPRHLVRRRGQEARLRCSPMKGHSHVYWYRQLPEEGLKFMVYLQKENIIDESGMPKERFSAEFPKEGPSILRIQQVVRGDSAAYFCASLYRADEAFFGQGTRLTVV.

CDR3: CASSYRTGDTEAFF. In DNA, the CDR3 is TGTGCCAGCAGTTACAGAACAGGGGACACTGAAGCTTTCTTT. The rearrangement uses TRBV6-6 and TRBJ1-1; 7 bases map to TRBD1. The CDR3 consists of 14 residues. Trimming cost V 2 bases and J 3 bases; bases outside gene matches: 3. Per the germline V gene, CDR1 is MNHNY and CDR2 is SVGAGI (reference sequence).

The V gene is TRBV4-3, the J gene TRBJ2-2, with TRBD1 matching over 8 bases. The CDR3 length is 13 residues. The germline CDR1 and CDR2 sequences are LGHNA and YSLEER. V shed 4 bases, J shed 8 bases, and the junction held 3 bases outside the gene matches. CDR3 bases: TGCGCCAGCAGCCCACAGGGGGGAGGGGAGCTGTTTTTT. Translated, it gives CASSPQGGGELFF.

The chain's CDR3 is CASSHPWEIPSGANVLTF. CDR3 nucleotides: TGTGCCAGCAGCCACCCCTGGGAGATACCTTCTGGGGCCAACGTCCTGACTTTC. The rearrangement links TRBV4-2 to TRBJ2-6; D is possibly TRBD2 (5 bases). CDR3 length equals 18 residues. Trimming pared 3 bases from V and 1 base from J, leaving 16 bases between. Germline values: CDR1 LGHNA, CDR2 YNFKEQ.

This clone came up many times. This rearrangement joins TRBV2 to TRBJ1-1; D not certain. Germline loops: CDR1 SNHLY, CDR2 FYNNEI. Trimming removed 2 bases from V and 0 bases from J, with 4 bases in between. The CDR3 sequence is 13 residues long. This CDR3 reads CASSEWLNTEAFF. In nucleotides, the CDR3 is TGTGCCAGCAGTGAATGGCTGAACACTGAAGCTTTCTTT.

V usage is TRBV30 and J usage is TRBJ1-2, with a weak D call TRBD1 (6 bases). The V and J ends lost 4 bases and 7 bases respectively, with 13 bases between them. Germline V gives CDR1 GTSNPN, CDR2 SVGIG (reference sequence). There are 12 residues in the CDR3. This chain's CDR3 is CAWTGEGIGYTF. The DNA of the CDR3 is TGTGCCTGGACAGGGGAAGGAATTGGCTACACCTTC.

V gene TRBV6-1 combines with J gene TRBJ2-1, with 9 bases lining up with TRBD2. V gave up 2 bases and J gave up 4 bases; unmatched junction bases: 6. The V gene's germline CDR1 is MNHNS and CDR2 SASEGT. CDR3 length: 16 amino acids. Here the CDR3 reads CASSERASGDYNEQFF. The DNA for the CDR3 is TGTGCCAGCAGTGAACGGGCTAGCGGGGATTACAATGAGCAGTTCTTC.

The rearrangement links TRBV5-1 to TRBJ2-2; 9 bases agree with TRBD1. Germline CDR1 and CDR2: SGHRS and YFSETQ. V was clipped by 0 bases and J by 4 bases; unmatched bases: 1. The CDR3 runs to 15 residues. The CDR3 DNA reads TGCGCCAGCAGCTTGGCGACAGGGGGCACCGGGGAGCTGTTTTTT. Translation: CASSLATGGTGELFF. Full variable domain (missing parts from reference TRBV5-1 and TRBJ2-2): KAGVTQTPRYLIKTRGQQVTLSCSPISGHRSVSWYQQTPGQGLQFLFEYFSETQRNKGNFPGRFSGRQFSNSRSEMNVSTLELGDSALYLCASSLATGGTGELFFGEGSRLTVL.

This clone was detected a few times. Other DNA sequences of this sample code for an identical CDR3. This sequence joins TRBV6-4 and TRBJ2-3; 14 bases align to TRBD2. The CDR3 extends over 16 amino acids. The V gene's germline CDR1 is MRHNA and CDR2 SNTAGT. The V gene end was trimmed by 0 bases and the J gene end by 4 bases; junction bases not matched to a gene: 0. The CDR3 DNA reads as TGTGCCAGCAGTGACTCGACTAGCGGGGGGGCAGATACGCAGTATTTT. It is translated as CASSDSTSGGADTQYF.

The chain joins TRBV5-1 to TRBJ2-1; tentatively, D is TRBD2 (5 bases). The CDR3 is 16 amino acids. Germline-derived CDR1 and CDR2 are SGHRS and YFSETQ. Trimming shortened V by 5 bases and J by 4 bases, and 19 bases separated the two germline ends. The CDR3 DNA reads TGCGCCAGCAGGCGTTACAGCGTCGGGAAATACAATGAGCAGTTCTTC. Translation: CASRRYSVGKYNEQFF.

J is TRBJ2-5 and V is TRBV5-5; 7 nucleotides agree with TRBD2. The trim removed 1 base at V and 5 bases at J, leaving 11 bases unmatched. Looked up from germline, CDR1 is SGHKS and CDR2 is YYEKEE (reference sequence). The CDR3 runs 16 residues. This CDR3 is CASSLSEAGEWETQYF. The DNA of the CDR3 is TGTGCCAGCAGCTTGTCAGAGGCGGGAGAGTGGGAGACCCAGTACTTC.

This chain connects TRBV28 to TRBJ2-7; 8 bases fit TRBD1. V shed 9 bases and J 7 bases; nucleotides not matched to a gene: 14. Germline-derived CDR1 and CDR2 are MDHEN and SYDVKM. There are 14 residues in the CDR3. The CDR3 sequence is CASMLRQGREEQYF. DNA for the CDR3: TGTGCCAGTATGCTTAGACAGGGGAGAGAAGAGCAGTACTTC.

The chain links TRBV7-4 to TRBJ2-3; 10 nucleotides match TRBD1. CDR1 and CDR2 from the germline V gene are SGHVT and SQSDAQ. V shed 5 bases, J shed 4 bases, and the junction held 9 bases outside the gene matches. The CDR3 loop spans 16 amino acids. CDR3 loop: CASSISTGGIPDTQYF. In DNA, the CDR3 is TGTGCCAGCAGCATATCGACAGGGGGCATCCCAGATACGCAGTATTTT.

The V call is TRBV6-1, the J call TRBJ2-7, with 7 bases aligning to TRBD2. This CDR3 spans 17 amino acids. The junction had 15 bases not matched to a gene; V was cut back by 2 bases and J by 5 bases. In germline, CDR1 is MNHNS, CDR2 SASEGT. The CDR3 sequence is CASSENSPAGLLDEQYF. The CDR3 DNA reads as TGTGCCAGCAGTGAAAATAGTCCAGCGGGGCTACTAGACGAGCAGTACTTC.

This clone has a handful of counts. The sample carries other DNA sequences with the same CDR3. Here the CDR3 DNA reads TGTGCCAGCAGTGAAACGGGGAATAATTCACCCCTCCACTTT. It yields the protein CASSETGNNSPLHF. The chain carries TRBV25-1 and TRBJ1-6; D is uncertain. Trimming took off 2 bases at V and 5 bases at J, with 7 bases between the two ends. The CDR3 has 14 residues. The V gene's germline CDR1 is MGHDK and CDR2 SYGVNS.

The rearrangement links TRBV6-1 to TRBJ2-3, with D perhaps TRBD1 (5 bases). Germline CDR1 is MNHNS and CDR2 is SASEGT. CDR3 size: 14 residues. The V end lost 5 bases, the J end lost 4 bases, and 13 bases lay between the germline ends. The CDR3 is CASSKKTEADTQYF. CDR3 DNA: TGTGCCAGCAGTAAGAAGACAGAAGCAGATACGCAGTATTTT.

This clone was seen just once. The chain carries TRBV27 and TRBJ2-7; 9 bases line up with TRBD1. Germline CDR1 and CDR2: MNHEY and SMNVEV (reference sequence). V shed 0 bases and J 3 bases; nucleotides not matched to a gene: 6. This CDR3 comprises 16 residues. CDR3 loop: CASSLSTGTGLYEQYF. The CDR3 DNA sequence: TGTGCCAGCAGTTTATCTACCGGGACAGGGCTCTACGAGCAGTACTTC.

J is TRBJ2-3 and V is TRBV28; 7 positions agree with TRBD2. The CDR3 loop spans 17 amino acids. J gave up 4 bases and V 6 bases, and 16 bases lay outside the gene matches. CDR1 MDHEN and CDR2 SYDVKM come from the germline V gene. The CDR3 region has the DNA TGTGCCAGCAGGACCACCTTTAGCGGGTCCGGACCAGATACGCAGTATTTT. Its protein is CASRTTFSGSGPDTQYF.

The chain has TRBV19 and TRBJ2-1; no firm D call. V lost 6 bases and J lost 3, with 12 bases in between. The germline V gene has CDR1 LNHDA and CDR2 SQIVND (reference sequence). CDR3 length: 14 residues. Here the CDR3 DNA reads TGTGCCAGTAGCCCGACATTAAACTACAATGAGCAGTTCTTC. Protein sequence: CASSPTLNYNEQFF.

V is TRBV7-6 and J is TRBJ1-1; maybe TRBD1 (6 bases). The V end was cut by 1 base, the J end by 1 base, with 7 bases between. CDR3 length: 14 amino acids. In germline, CDR1 is SGHVS, CDR2 FNYEAQ. CDR3 nucleotides: TGTGCCAGCAGCTTAGGACAGGAGAACACTGAAGCTTTCTTT. Translation gives CASSLGQENTEAFF.

This chain links TRBV11-2 with TRBJ2-1, with 9 nucleotides matching TRBD2. The V segment lost 1 base and the J segment 15 bases; nucleotides outside the gene matches: 16. The CDR3 covers 16 residues. The germline V gene has CDR1 SGHAT and CDR2 FQNNGV. DNA for the CDR3: TGTGCCAGCAGCTTAGGGGACACCAACGTTAGCGGGAGCTCGTTCTTC. Translating it yields CASSLGDTNVSGSSFF. Using reference TRBV11-2 and TRBJ2-1 for the parts outside the CDR3, the full variable domain is EAGVAQSPRYKIIEKRQSVAFWCNPISGHATLYWYQQILGQGPKLLIQFQNNGVVDDSQLPKDRFSAERLKGVDSTLKIQPAKLEDSAVYLCASSLGDTNVSGSSFFGPGTRLTVL.

The rearrangement links TRBV5-4 to TRBJ1-4; 9 bases agree with TRBD1. The CDR3 extends over 16 amino acids. Germline CDR1 is SGHNT and CDR2 is YYREEE (reference sequence). Germline trimming cut 4 bases from V and 2 bases from J; bases unmatched to any gene: 6. In DNA, the CDR3 is TGTGCCAGCAGCACTGGACAGGGGAGGACTAATGAAAAACTGTTTTTT. It translates to CASSTGQGRTNEKLFF.

The chain recombines TRBV19 with TRBJ1-5; TRBD1 aligns across 10 bases. With 3 bases clipped from V and 7 bases from J, the junction kept 3 bases outside the gene matches. The CDR3 loop spans 14 amino acids. Germline V gene data show CDR1 as LNHDA and CDR2 as SQIVND (reference sequence). CDR3 in DNA: TGTGCCAGTAGTATCGGACAGGGGGGACAGCCCCAGCATTTT. Its protein is CASSIGQGGQPQHF.

The chain links TRBV13 to TRBJ2-3; TRBD2 matches at 8 bases. CDR3 length: 14 amino acids. Trimming cost V 5 bases and J 4 bases; bases outside gene matches: 5. The germline gives CDR1 PRHDT, CDR2 FYEKMQ (reference sequence). CDR3 loop: CASSALGGADTQYF. The CDR3 DNA is TGTGCCAGCAGCGCCCTCGGGGGGGCAGATACGCAGTATTTT.